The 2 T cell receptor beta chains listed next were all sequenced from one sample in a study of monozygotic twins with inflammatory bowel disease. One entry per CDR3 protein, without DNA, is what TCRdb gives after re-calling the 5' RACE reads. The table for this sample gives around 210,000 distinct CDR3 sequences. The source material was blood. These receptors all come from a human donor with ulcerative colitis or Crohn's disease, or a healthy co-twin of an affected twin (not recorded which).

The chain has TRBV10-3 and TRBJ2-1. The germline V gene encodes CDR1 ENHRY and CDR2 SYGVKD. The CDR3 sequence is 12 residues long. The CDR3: CAISESLGEQFF.

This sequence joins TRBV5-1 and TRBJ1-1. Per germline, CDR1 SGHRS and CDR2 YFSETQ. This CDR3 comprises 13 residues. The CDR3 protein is CASRLSPDTEAFF.